Each of the 7 T cell receptor beta chains below was sequenced from the same sample in a study of OX40 agonist ivuxolimab in advanced cancers. Assay used: immunoSEQ multiplex PCR; TCRdb lists only in-frame clones, some missing. The sample has around 95,000 clones; 85% to 90% are singletons. The sample consisted of CD4+ or CD8+ T cells sorted from blood, taken in a trial of the OX40 agonist ivuxolimab. All receptors derive from an adult with an advanced solid tumor such as melanoma, head and neck, liver or kidney cancer.

The chain is built from TRBV2 and TRBJ2-7; D is possibly TRBD1 (5 bases). The CDR3 sequence is 13 residues long. CDR1 SNHLY and CDR2 FYNNEI come from the germline V gene. V lost 7 bases to trimming and J lost 6 bases, with 16 bases between them. The CDR3 here is CASKGAGFAEQYF. DNA of the CDR3: TGTGCCAGCAAAGGGGCAGGGTTTGCCGAGCAGTACTTC. The variable domain in full, completed from reference TRBV2 and TRBJ2-7, reads EPEVTQTPSHQVTQMGQEVILRCVPISNHLYFYWYRQILGQKVEFLVSFYNNEISEKSEIFDDQFSVERPDGSNFTLKIRSTKLEDSAMYFCASKGAGFAEQYFGPGTRLTVT.

This clone was picked up one time. V is TRBV15 and J is TRBJ2-1; 14 nucleotides match TRBD2. This CDR3 has 14 residues. Germline CDR1 reads LNHNV; CDR2 reads YYDKDF (reference sequence). J gave up 6 bases and V 6 bases, and 1 base lay outside the gene matches. The CDR3 here is CATRGLAGANEQFF. The CDR3 DNA reads as TGTGCCACCAGGGGACTAGCGGGAGCCAATGAGCAGTTCTTC.

This clone was observed once. V gene TRBV6-1 combines with J gene TRBJ2-3; tentatively, D is TRBD2 (5 bases). This CDR3 is 11 amino acids long. The germline V and J ends were trimmed by 4 bases and 14 bases, with 13 bases remaining between them. Germline CDR1 is MNHNS and CDR2 is SASEGT. The CDR3 DNA follows: TGTGCCAGCAGTGGCCCTGGAGGAGGGTATTTT. Translating it yields CASSGPGGGYF.

The chain recombines TRBV5-4 with TRBJ2-4; D may be TRBD1 (6 bases). This CDR3 spans 15 amino acids. V dropped 4 bases and J dropped 5 bases, with 16 bases sitting between them. CDR1 is SGHNT and CDR2 is YYREEE in the germline V gene (reference sequence). Written as DNA, the CDR3 is TGTGCCAGCAGCCGATCCGGGACAACTCAAAACATTCAGTACTTC. Translated: CASSRSGTTQNIQYF.

The rearrangement links TRBV11-2 to TRBJ1-3; D remains unclear. CDR3 length equals 12 residues. Looked up from germline, CDR1 is SGHAT and CDR2 is FQNNGV. V shed 1 base and J shed 11 bases, with 9 bases lying between them. The CDR3 nucleotides read TGTGCCAGCAGCTTAGTAGGGAACGCCATATATTTT. Translating gives CASSLVGNAIYF.

The genes are TRBV5-8 and TRBJ1-6, with TRBD1 matching 7 bases. The CDR3 length is 15 residues. V was clipped by 5 bases and J by 7 bases; unmatched bases: 9. CDR1 is SGHTS and CDR2 is YDEGEE in the germline V gene. The CDR3 is CASRRRQGQNSPLHF. The CDR3 coding sequence is TGTGCCAGCAGGCGCCGACAGGGTCAGAATTCACCCCTCCACTTT.

The V gene is TRBV28, the J gene TRBJ2-7; TRBD2 agrees at 12 bases. The CDR3 spans 14 residues. Germline CDR1 reads MDHEN; CDR2 reads SYDVKM. With V trimmed by 5 bases and J by 6 bases, 5 bases remained unmatched. The CDR3 loop is CASSMTSGRTEQYF. CDR3 coding DNA: TGTGCCAGCAGTATGACTAGCGGGAGAACCGAGCAGTACTTC.